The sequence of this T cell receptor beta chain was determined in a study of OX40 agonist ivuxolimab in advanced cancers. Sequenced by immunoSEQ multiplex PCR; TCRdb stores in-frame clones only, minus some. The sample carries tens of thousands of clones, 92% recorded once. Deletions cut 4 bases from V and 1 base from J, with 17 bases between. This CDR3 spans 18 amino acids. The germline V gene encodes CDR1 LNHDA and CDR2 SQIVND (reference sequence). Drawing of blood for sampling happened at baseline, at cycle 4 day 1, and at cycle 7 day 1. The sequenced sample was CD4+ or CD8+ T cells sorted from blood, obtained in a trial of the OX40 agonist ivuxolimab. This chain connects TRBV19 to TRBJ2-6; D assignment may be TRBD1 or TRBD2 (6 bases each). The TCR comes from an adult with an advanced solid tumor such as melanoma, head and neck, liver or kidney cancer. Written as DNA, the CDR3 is TGTGCCAGTAGTACCCGGGGGCTGAGCGGTTCTGGGGCCAACGTCCTGACTTTC. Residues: CASSTRGLSGSGANVLTF.